This T cell receptor beta chain was sequenced in a study of human T cells and chemical hapten exposure. Noted time point: patch test 3, about 24 weeks after DPC sensitization. This sample's treatment: therapeutic diphenylcyclopropenone sensitization with weekly scalp DPC. TCRdb re-derived calls from the RACE reads in MiXCR, one entry per CDR3 protein. The data contain about 160,000 distinct CDR3 sequences, about 27% of them singletons. The sample here was whole blood, taken in connection with sensitization to the hapten diphenylcyclopropenone (DPC). This clonotype was sampled from a woman aged 18 to 35 with alopecia areata. Some clones in this sample may be carry-over from other donors' samples.

Here the CDR3 reads CASSPRAGKNEQYF. DNA for the CDR3: TGTGCCAGCAGTCCTAGGGCAGGGAAAAACGAGCAGTACTTC. The chain is built from TRBV2 and TRBJ2-7, with D maybe TRBD1 (5 bases). This CDR3 is built from 14 residues. V lost 5 bases, J lost 5 bases, and 16 bases lay in between. The germline V gene encodes CDR1 SNHLY and CDR2 FYNNEI. Full variable domain (missing parts from reference TRBV2 and TRBJ2-7): EPEVTQTPSHQVTQMGQEVILRCVPISNHLYFYWYRQILGQKVEFLVSFYNNEISEKSEIFDDQFSVERPDGSNFTLKIRSTKLEDSAMYFCASSPRAGKNEQYFGPGTRLTVT.